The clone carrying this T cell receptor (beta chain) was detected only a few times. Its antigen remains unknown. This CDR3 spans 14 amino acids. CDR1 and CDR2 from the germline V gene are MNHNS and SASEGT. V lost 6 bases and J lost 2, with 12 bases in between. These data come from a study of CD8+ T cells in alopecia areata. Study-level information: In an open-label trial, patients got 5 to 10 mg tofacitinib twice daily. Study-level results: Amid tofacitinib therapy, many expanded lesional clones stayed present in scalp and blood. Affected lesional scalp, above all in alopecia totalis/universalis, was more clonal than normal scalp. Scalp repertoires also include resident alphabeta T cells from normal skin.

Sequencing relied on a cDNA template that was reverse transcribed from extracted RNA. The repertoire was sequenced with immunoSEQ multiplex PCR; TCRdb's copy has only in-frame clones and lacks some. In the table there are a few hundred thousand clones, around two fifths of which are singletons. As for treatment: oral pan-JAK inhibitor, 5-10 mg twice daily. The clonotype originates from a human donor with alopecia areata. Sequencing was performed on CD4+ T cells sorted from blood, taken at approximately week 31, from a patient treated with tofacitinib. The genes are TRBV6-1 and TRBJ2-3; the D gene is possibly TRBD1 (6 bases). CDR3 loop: CASRRQEPTDTQYF. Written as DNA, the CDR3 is TGTGCCAGCAGAAGACAGGAGCCCACAGATACGCAGTATTTT.